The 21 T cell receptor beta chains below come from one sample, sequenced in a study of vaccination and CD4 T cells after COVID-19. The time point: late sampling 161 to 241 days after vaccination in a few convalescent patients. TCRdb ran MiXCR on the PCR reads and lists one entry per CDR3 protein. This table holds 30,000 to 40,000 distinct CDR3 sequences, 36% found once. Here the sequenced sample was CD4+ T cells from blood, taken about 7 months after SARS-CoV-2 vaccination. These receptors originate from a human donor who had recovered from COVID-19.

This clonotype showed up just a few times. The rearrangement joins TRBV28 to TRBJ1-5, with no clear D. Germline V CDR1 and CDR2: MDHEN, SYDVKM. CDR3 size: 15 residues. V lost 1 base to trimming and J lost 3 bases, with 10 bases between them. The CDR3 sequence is CASSLSGADNQPQHF. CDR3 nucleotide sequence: TGTGCCAGCAGTTTATCCGGTGCGGACAATCAGCCCCAGCATTTT.

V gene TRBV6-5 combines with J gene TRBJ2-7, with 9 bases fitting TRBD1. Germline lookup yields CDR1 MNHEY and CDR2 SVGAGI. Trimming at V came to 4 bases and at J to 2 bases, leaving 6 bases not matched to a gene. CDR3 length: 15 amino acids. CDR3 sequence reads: CASSSSGTGTYEQYF. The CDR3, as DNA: TGTGCCAGCAGTTCATCCGGGACAGGGACCTACGAGCAGTACTTC.

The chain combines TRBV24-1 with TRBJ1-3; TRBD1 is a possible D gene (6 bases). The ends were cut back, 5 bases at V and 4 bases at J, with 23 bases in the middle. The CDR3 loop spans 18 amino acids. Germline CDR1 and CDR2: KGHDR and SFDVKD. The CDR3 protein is CATSAVGLGGPAGNTIYF. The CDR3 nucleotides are TGTGCCACCAGTGCCGTGGGGCTGGGGGGCCCGGCGGGAAACACCATATATTTT.

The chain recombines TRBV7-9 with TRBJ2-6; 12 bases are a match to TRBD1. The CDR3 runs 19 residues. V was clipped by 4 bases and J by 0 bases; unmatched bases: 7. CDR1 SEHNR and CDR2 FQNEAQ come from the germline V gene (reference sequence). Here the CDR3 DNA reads TGTGCCAGCAGCTCTAAGGGGACAGGGGGCTTCTCTGGGGCCAACGTCCTGACTTTC. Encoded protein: CASSSKGTGGFSGANVLTF.

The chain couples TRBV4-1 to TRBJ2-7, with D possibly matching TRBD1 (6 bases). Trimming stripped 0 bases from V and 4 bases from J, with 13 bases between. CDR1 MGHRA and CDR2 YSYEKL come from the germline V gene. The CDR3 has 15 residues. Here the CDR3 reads CASSQDHGQTYEQYF. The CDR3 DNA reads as TGCGCCAGCAGCCAAGATCACGGACAGACATACGAGCAGTACTTC.

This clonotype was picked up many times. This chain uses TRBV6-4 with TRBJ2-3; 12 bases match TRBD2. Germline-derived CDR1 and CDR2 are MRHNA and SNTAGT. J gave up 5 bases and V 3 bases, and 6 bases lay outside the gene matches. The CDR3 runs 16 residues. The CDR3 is CASSDSSGGGEDTQYF. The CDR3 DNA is TGTGCCAGCAGTGATTCTAGCGGGGGGGGTGAAGATACGCAGTATTTT.

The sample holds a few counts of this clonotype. The CDR3 coding sequence is TGCAGTGCTAAGCGACTAGCGGAGCCTCAGGATACGCAGTATTTT. Protein sequence: CSAKRLAEPQDTQYF. The chain recombines TRBV20-1 with TRBJ2-3, with 9 bases fitting TRBD2. The germline V gene has CDR1 DFQATT and CDR2 SNEGSKA (reference sequence). This CDR3 region has 15 residues. V lost 4 bases to trimming and J lost 6 bases; unmatched junction nucleotides: 11.

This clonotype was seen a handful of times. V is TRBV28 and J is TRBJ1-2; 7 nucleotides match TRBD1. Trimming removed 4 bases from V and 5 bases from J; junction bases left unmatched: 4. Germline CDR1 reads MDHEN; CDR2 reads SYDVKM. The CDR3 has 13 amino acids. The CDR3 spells CASSWGQNYGYTF. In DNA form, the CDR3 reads TGTGCCAGCAGTTGGGGACAGAATTATGGCTACACCTTC.

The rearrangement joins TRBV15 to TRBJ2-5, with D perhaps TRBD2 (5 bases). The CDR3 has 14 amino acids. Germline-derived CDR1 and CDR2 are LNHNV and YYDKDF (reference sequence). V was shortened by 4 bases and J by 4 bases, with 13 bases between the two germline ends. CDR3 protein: CATSKISSSETQYF. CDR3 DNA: TGTGCCACCAGCAAGATTTCTAGCTCAGAGACCCAGTACTTC.

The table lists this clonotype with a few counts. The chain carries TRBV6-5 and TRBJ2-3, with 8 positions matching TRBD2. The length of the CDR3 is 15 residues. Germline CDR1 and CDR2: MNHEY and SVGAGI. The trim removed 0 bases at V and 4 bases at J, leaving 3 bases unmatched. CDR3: CASSYSLAGPDTQYF. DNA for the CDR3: TGTGCCAGCAGTTACTCTCTAGCGGGCCCAGATACGCAGTATTTT.

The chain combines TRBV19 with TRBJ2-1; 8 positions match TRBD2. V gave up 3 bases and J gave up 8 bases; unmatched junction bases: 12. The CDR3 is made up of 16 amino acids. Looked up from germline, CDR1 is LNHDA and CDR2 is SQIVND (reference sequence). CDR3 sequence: CASSMLSQREIDEQFF. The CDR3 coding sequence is TGTGCCAGTAGTATGCTTTCACAGCGGGAGATCGATGAGCAGTTCTTC.

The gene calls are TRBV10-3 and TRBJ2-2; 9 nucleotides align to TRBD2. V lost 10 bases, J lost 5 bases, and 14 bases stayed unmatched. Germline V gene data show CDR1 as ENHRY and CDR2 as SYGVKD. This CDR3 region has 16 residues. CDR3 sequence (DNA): TGTGCCACCAACCCTACAGGGACTAGCAGAACCGGGGAGCTGTTTTTT. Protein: CATNPTGTSRTGELFF.

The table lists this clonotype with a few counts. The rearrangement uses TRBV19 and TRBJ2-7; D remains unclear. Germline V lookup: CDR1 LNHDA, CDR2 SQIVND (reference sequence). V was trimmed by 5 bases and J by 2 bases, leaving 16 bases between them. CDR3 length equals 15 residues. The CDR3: CASSARLRPPYEQYF. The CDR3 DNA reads TGTGCCAGTAGTGCACGCCTTCGACCCCCCTACGAGCAGTACTTC.

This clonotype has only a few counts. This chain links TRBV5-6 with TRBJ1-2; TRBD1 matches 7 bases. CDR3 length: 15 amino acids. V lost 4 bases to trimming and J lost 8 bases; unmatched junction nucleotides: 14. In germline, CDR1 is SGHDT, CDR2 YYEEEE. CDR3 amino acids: CASSKQGLIRRGYTF. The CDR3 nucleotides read TGTGCCAGCAGCAAACAGGGGTTAATAAGACGGGGCTACACCTTC.

The CDR3 protein is CATSRDGTSGGHTDTQYF. The CDR3 DNA sequence: TGTGCCACCAGCAGAGATGGGACTAGCGGGGGGCACACAGATACGCAGTATTTT. This chain connects TRBV15 to TRBJ2-3, with 15 bases aligning to TRBD2. CDR1 is LNHNV and CDR2 is YYDKDF in the germline V gene (reference sequence). J gave up 2 bases and V 0 bases, and 3 bases lay outside the gene matches. The CDR3 length is 18 residues. Combining the CDR3 with reference TRBV15 and TRBJ2-3 gives the whole variable domain DAMVIQNPRYQVTQFGKPVTLSCSQTLNHNVMYWYQQKSSQAPKLLFHYYDKDFNNEADTPDNFQSRRPNTSFCFLDIRSPGLGDTAMYLCATSRDGTSGGHTDTQYFGPGTRLTVL.

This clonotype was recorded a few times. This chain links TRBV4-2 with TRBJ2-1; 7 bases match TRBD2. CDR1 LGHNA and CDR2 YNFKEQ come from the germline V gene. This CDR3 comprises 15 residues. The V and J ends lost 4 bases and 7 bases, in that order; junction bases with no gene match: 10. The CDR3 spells CASSPQRGGGNEQFF. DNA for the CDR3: TGTGCCAGCAGCCCGCAGCGGGGAGGAGGGAATGAGCAGTTCTTC.

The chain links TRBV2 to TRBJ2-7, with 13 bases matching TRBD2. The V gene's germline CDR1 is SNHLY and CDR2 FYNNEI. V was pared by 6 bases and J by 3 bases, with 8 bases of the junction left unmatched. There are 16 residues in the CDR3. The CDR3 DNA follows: TGTGCCAGCAGGGGGACTAGCGGGAACTTGTTCTACGAGCAGTACTTC. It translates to CASRGTSGNLFYEQYF.

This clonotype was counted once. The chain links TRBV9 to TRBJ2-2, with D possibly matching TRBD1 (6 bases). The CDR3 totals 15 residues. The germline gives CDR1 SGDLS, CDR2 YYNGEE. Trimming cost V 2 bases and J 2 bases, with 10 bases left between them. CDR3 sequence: CASSVDSYNTGELFF. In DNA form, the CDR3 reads TGTGCCAGCAGCGTGGACAGCTATAACACCGGGGAGCTGTTTTTT.

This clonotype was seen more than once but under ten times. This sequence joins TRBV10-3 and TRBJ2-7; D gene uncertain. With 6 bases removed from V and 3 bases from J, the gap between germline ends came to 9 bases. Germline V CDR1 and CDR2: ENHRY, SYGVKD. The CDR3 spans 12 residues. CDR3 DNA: TGTGCCATCAGCCTTGGGGTCTACGAGCAGTACTTC. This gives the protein CAISLGVYEQYF.

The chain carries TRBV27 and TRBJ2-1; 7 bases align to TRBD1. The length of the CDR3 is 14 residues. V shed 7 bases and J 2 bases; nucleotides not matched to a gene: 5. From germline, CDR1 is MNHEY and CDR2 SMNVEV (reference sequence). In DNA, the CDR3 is TGTGCCAGCATATCGCAGGGGGCCTACAATGAGCAGTTCTTC. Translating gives CASISQGAYNEQFF.

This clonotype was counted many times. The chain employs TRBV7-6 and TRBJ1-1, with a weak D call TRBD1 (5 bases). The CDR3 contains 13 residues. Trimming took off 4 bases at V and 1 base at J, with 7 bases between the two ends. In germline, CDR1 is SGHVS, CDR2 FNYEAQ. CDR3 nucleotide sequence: TGTGCCAGCAGCTCGGGACCGAACACTGAAGCTTTCTTT. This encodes CASSSGPNTEAFF. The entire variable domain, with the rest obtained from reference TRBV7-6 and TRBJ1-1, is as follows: GAGVSQSPRYKVTKRGQDVALRCDPISGHVSLYWYRQALGQGPEFLTYFNYEAQQDKSGLPNDRFSAERPEGSISTLTIQRTEQRDSAMYRCASSSGPNTEAFFGQGTRLTVV.